What follows are 29 T cell receptor beta chains derived from one specimen sequenced in a study of CD8 T cells in ankylosing spondylitis. Study results and limitations: What seemed typical of ankylosing spondylitis blood was a TCR beta motif built from fewer than ten highly homologous variants.

TCRdb independently ran MiXCR on the 5' RACE reads; one entry per CDR3 protein. The data show about 90,000 distinct CDR3 sequences, about 9% seen once. For these TCRs, the target antigens are not known. The sequenced material came from blood, either unsorted or a sorted T cell fraction (not recorded which). The source of these receptors is a male donor with ankylosing spondylitis.

The chain joins TRBV7-9 to TRBJ2-1; TRBD1 is a possible D gene (6 bases). Germline V gene data show CDR1 as SEHNR and CDR2 as FQNEAQ (reference sequence). Trimming removed 1 base at V and 5 bases at J, with 12 bases between. The CDR3 is 15 amino acids. In DNA form, the CDR3 reads TGTGCCAGCAGCTTAGTCGGGACACGGAACAATGAGCAGTTCTTC. Amino acids: CASSLVGTRNNEQFF.

There are a few counts of this clonotype. The genes are TRBV29-1 and TRBJ2-1, with a tentative D call TRBD2 (6 bases). This CDR3 region has 15 residues. V lost 2 bases to trimming and J lost 3 bases, with 14 bases between them. From germline, CDR1 is SQVTM and CDR2 ANQGSEA. In DNA form, the CDR3 reads TGCAGCGTTGAAAGGTTTCGGACTAACTACAATGAGCAGTTCTTC. This translates into CSVERFRTNYNEQFF.

This chain joins TRBV4-1 and TRBJ1-5; D gene uncertain. CDR1 MGHRA and CDR2 YSYEKL come from the germline V gene. This CDR3 is built from 16 residues. V gave up 0 bases and J gave up 5 bases, with 14 bases separating them. In DNA, the CDR3 is TGCGCCAGCAGCCAAGATATAGGCAGCCCTCATCAGCCCCAGCATTTT. The encoded protein is CASSQDIGSPHQPQHF.

This clonotype was seen ten or more times. The V and J genes are TRBV11-2 and TRBJ2-7; 9 nucleotides align to TRBD2. With V trimmed by 4 bases and J by 2 bases, 3 bases remained unmatched. The CDR3 consists of 14 residues. The V gene's germline CDR1 is SGHAT and CDR2 FQNNGV. The CDR3 is CASSSAGGTYEQYF. The CDR3 nucleotides read TGTGCCAGCAGCTCAGCGGGAGGCACCTACGAGCAGTACTTC.

This clonotype was seen more than once but under ten times. The CDR3 region is CASRAGGAGEQYV. CDR3 nucleotide sequence: TGTGCCAGCAGAGCGGGAGGTGCCGGCGAGCAGTACGTC. The genes are TRBV2 and TRBJ2-7; 9 bases map to TRBD2. There are 13 residues in the CDR3. Trimming at V came to 6 bases and at J to 6 bases, leaving 6 bases not matched to a gene. Germline assignment: CDR1 SNHLY and CDR2 FYNNEI.

This clonotype was seen at least ten times. The rearrangement links TRBV4-2 to TRBJ2-5; D is possibly TRBD2 (6 bases). V lost 4 bases to trimming and J lost 5 bases, with 14 bases between them. CDR3 length: 14 residues. Germline V gives CDR1 LGHNA, CDR2 YNFKEQ. This chain's CDR3 is CASSRERVGETQYF. CDR3 in DNA: TGTGCCAGCAGCCGGGAGCGGGTAGGGGAGACCCAGTACTTC.

This clonotype was detected ten times or more. J is TRBJ2-7 and V is TRBV9; D not certain. CDR3 length: 13 residues. Germline V lookup: CDR1 SGDLS, CDR2 YYNGEE. V lost 2 bases and J 5 bases, leaving 11 bases between the germline ends. CDR3 loop: CASSVSYSHEQYF. CDR3 sequence (DNA): TGTGCCAGCAGCGTTAGTTACAGTCACGAGCAGTACTTC.

In this sample, this clonotype turned up a few times. The chain joins TRBV12-3 or TRBV12-4 to TRBJ2-1; D may be TRBD1 (5 bases). V dropped 3 bases and J dropped 0 bases, with 9 bases sitting between them. This CDR3 comprises 15 residues. The CDR3 DNA is TGTGCCAGCAGTTTGGCGGACAACTCCTACAATGAGCAGTTCTTC. Translated: CASSLADNSYNEQFF.

This clonotype was counted ten times or more. This rearrangement joins TRBV7-2 to TRBJ1-2; 10 nucleotides match TRBD1. CDR1 and CDR2 (germline): SGHTA, FQGNSA. This CDR3 spans 17 amino acids. With 4 bases clipped from V and 4 bases from J, the junction kept 12 bases outside the gene matches. The CDR3 region is CASSSMTGGRASYGYTF. CDR3 DNA sequence: TGTGCCAGCAGCTCCATGACAGGGGGCAGGGCTTCCTATGGCTACACCTTC.

With respect to this clonotype: Being one base from a much bigger clone, this may be a read error. The CDR3 does not close with the conserved phenylalanine or tryptophan, likely indicating a read error. The genes are TRBV3-1 and TRBJ2-1, with 9 bases that match TRBD2. Germline trimming cut 1 base from V and 3 bases from J; bases unmatched to any gene: 1. The germline CDR1 and CDR2 sequences are LGHDT and YNNKEL (reference sequence). The CDR3 has 15 amino acids. The CDR3 loop is CASSQVAGVYNEQFS. The CDR3 bases are TGTGCCAGCAGCCAAGTAGCGGGGGTCTACAATGAGCAGTTCTCC.

This chain connects TRBV13 to TRBJ2-2; TRBD1 aligns across 7 bases. Germline CDR1 PRHDT, CDR2 FYEKMQ (reference sequence). The CDR3 totals 16 residues. The trim removed 1 base at V and 0 bases at J, leaving 2 bases unmatched. CDR3 bases: TGTGCCAGCAGCTTAGTCGGGACAGCGAACACCGGGGAGCTGTTTTTT. The encoded protein is CASSLVGTANTGELFF.

This clonotype was picked up many times. The J gene is TRBJ2-3, the V gene TRBV7-6; D possibly corresponds to TRBD1 (6 bases). Looked up from germline, CDR1 is SGHVS and CDR2 is FNYEAQ. The CDR3 contains 13 residues. V lost 4 bases, J lost 7 bases, and 12 bases lay in between. CDR3 in amino acids: CASSSGVEYTQYF. The CDR3 DNA follows: TGTGCCAGCAGCTCAGGGGTGGAATATACGCAGTATTTT. Drawing the rest from reference TRBV7-6 and TRBJ2-3, the complete variable domain is GAGVSQSPRYKVTKRGQDVALRCDPISGHVSLYWYRQALGQGPEFLTYFNYEAQQDKSGLPNDRFSAERPEGSISTLTIQRTEQRDSAMYRCASSSGVEYTQYFGPGTRLTVL.

This clonotype has a handful of counts. The chain couples TRBV30 to TRBJ1-5; 7 positions match TRBD1. This CDR3 contains 15 residues. CDR1 and CDR2 (germline): GTSNPN, SVGIG (reference sequence). V gave up 3 bases and J gave up 3 bases; unmatched junction bases: 8. The chain's CDR3 is CAWSPYRGANQPQHF. The CDR3 nucleotides are TGTGCCTGGAGCCCCTACAGGGGAGCCAATCAGCCCCAGCATTTT.

This chain joins TRBV13 and TRBJ2-7; TRBD1 aligns across 7 bases. The CDR3 totals 14 residues. Trimming removed 5 bases from V and 5 bases from J; junction bases left unmatched: 9. Germline lookup yields CDR1 PRHDT and CDR2 FYEKMQ (reference sequence). The DNA of the CDR3 is TGTGCCAGCAGCCCCGAGGGCAGGGGGAACGAGCAGTACGTC. Translated, it gives CASSPEGRGNEQYV.

The chain is built from TRBV29-1 and TRBJ1-4; D gene uncertain. This CDR3 has 14 amino acids. The germline CDR1 and CDR2 sequences are SQVTM and ANQGSEA. V lost 0 bases to trimming and J lost 7 bases, with 12 bases between them. CDR3 in amino acids: CSVEDPPGGEKLFF. The CDR3 DNA reads as TGCAGCGTTGAAGATCCGCCGGGAGGTGAAAAACTGTTTTTT.

In this sample, this clonotype turned up many times. The rearrangement joins TRBV5-8 to TRBJ2-2; maybe TRBD2 (6 bases). Per the germline V gene, CDR1 is SGHTS and CDR2 is YDEGEE. The CDR3 sequence is 14 residues long. Trimming took off 7 bases at V and 6 bases at J, with 16 bases between the two ends. For the CDR3, the DNA is TGTGCCAGCCCAAGACCAGGGAGGCCCGGGGAGCTGTTTTTT. Residues: CASPRPGRPGELFF.

This clonotype was detected ten times or more. This chain links TRBV12-3 or TRBV12-4 with TRBJ1-1; no reliable D call. This CDR3 comprises 12 residues. Trimming pared 7 bases from V and 4 bases from J, leaving 10 bases between. CDR3 sequence: CASTTSSTEAFF. CDR3 bases: TGTGCCAGCACCACGTCTAGCACTGAAGCTTTCTTT.

This clonotype was seen more than once but under ten times. The chain carries TRBV5-1 and TRBJ2-3, with TRBD1 identical over 10 bases. The V and J ends lost 7 bases and 2 bases, in that order; junction bases with no gene match: 7. Germline V lookup: CDR1 SGHRS, CDR2 YFSETQ. The CDR3 consists of 15 residues. The CDR3 loop reads CASCGTGVITDTQYF. In nucleotides, the CDR3 is TGCGCCAGCTGCGGGACAGGGGTCATCACAGATACGCAGTATTTT. The variable domain in full, with the rest retrieved from reference TRBV5-1 and TRBJ2-3, is KAGVTQTPRYLIKTRGQQVTLSCSPISGHRSVSWYQQTPGQGLQFLFEYFSETQRNKGNFPGRFSGRQFSNSRSEMNVSTLELGDSALYLCASCGTGVITDTQYFGPGTRLTVL.

This clonotype occurred many times. Here the CDR3 DNA reads TGCAGTGCTAGAGCTCCTCGGGAGTACAATGAGCAGTTCTTC. Its protein is CSARAPREYNEQFF. The chain joins TRBV20-1 to TRBJ2-1; D is perhaps TRBD2 (6 bases). The germline V and J ends were trimmed by 1 base and 4 bases, with 11 bases remaining between them. This CDR3 region has 14 residues. The germline V gene has CDR1 DFQATT and CDR2 SNEGSKA (reference sequence).

This chain connects TRBV7-9 to TRBJ2-7; 12 bases are shared with TRBD1. The CDR3 totals 17 residues. The V gene end was trimmed by 4 bases and the J gene end by 4 bases; junction bases not matched to a gene: 11. Looked up from germline, CDR1 is SEHNR and CDR2 is FQNEAQ (reference sequence). CDR3 sequence (DNA): TGTGCCAGCAGCTCCCCTCAGTTGGGACAGGGGGCGTACGAGCAGTACTTC. Translating it yields CASSSPQLGQGAYEQYF. Supplemented by reference TRBV7-9 and TRBJ2-7, the full variable domain reads DTGVSQNPRHKITKRGQNVTFRCDPISEHNRLYWYRQTLGQGPEFLTYFQNEAQLEKSRLLSDRFSAERPKGSFSTLEIQRTEQGDSAMYLCASSSPQLGQGAYEQYFGPGTRLTVT.

This clonotype came up a few times. The chain employs TRBV5-6 and TRBJ1-5, with 7 bases identical to TRBD1. Losses at the gene ends were 0 bases for V and 4 bases for J; bases not matched to a gene: 10. This CDR3 is built from 17 residues. CDR1 SGHDT and CDR2 YYEEEE come from the germline V gene. The CDR3 DNA sequence: TGTGCCAGCAGCTTGGCCTTTGATGGGACAGCTAATCAGCCCCAGCATTTT. Translation: CASSLAFDGTANQPQHF. The full variable domain, completed using reference TRBV5-6 and TRBJ1-5, is DAGVTQSPTHLIKTRGQQVTLRCSPKSGHDTVSWYQQALGQGPQFIFQYYEEEERQRGNFPDRFSGHQFPNYSSELNVNALLLGDSALYLCASSLAFDGTANQPQHFGDGTRLSIL.

This clonotype was picked up a small number of times. The chain carries TRBV25-1 and TRBJ2-5; D is unclear. Germline V CDR1 and CDR2: MGHDK, SYGVNS. V lost 4 bases and J 4 bases, leaving 4 bases between the germline ends. This CDR3 contains 11 residues. CDR3 residues: CASSGPETQYF. The CDR3 DNA reads as TGTGCCAGCAGTGGTCCAGAGACCCAGTACTTC.

This clonotype was detected only a few times. This chain uses TRBV6-4 with TRBJ2-1; 7 bases are shared with TRBD1. The V and J ends lost 6 bases and 9 bases, in that order; junction bases with no gene match: 5. The CDR3 runs to 12 residues. Germline V gene data show CDR1 as MRHNA and CDR2 as SNTAGT. The CDR3 DNA reads as TGTGCCAGCAGCCTCGACAGGGTTGAGCAGTTCTTC. It codes for CASSLDRVEQFF.

Here the CDR3 DNA reads TGCGCCAGCAGTGACATCCCGGGACATCATACCTCACCCCTCCACTTT. It yields the protein CASSDIPGHHTSPLHF. This rearrangement joins TRBV10-2 to TRBJ1-6, with D possibly being TRBD1 (6 bases). Germline loops: CDR1 WSHSY, CDR2 SAAADI. The CDR3 is 16 residues long. V lost 3 bases and J lost 10, with 19 bases in between.

This clonotype showed up many times. This CDR3 is CSARTLDRGNTGELFF. CDR3 bases: TGCAGTGCCAGGACCTTGGACAGGGGCAACACCGGGGAGCTGTTTTTT. This sequence joins TRBV20-1 and TRBJ2-2; 9 bases line up with TRBD1. The CDR3 spans 16 residues. Germline CDR1 is DFQATT and CDR2 is SNEGSKA (reference sequence). The J segment lost 2 bases and the V segment lost 6 bases, leaving 10 bases of the junction unmatched.

The chain uses TRBV5-6 and TRBJ2-2; 8 nucleotides line up with TRBD2. V lost 5 bases, J lost 3 bases, and 9 bases stayed unmatched. The CDR3 is 16 amino acids. CDR1 is SGHDT and CDR2 is YYEEEE in the germline V gene. The CDR3 protein is CASSPLVAGYTGELFF. In DNA form, the CDR3 reads TGTGCCAGCAGTCCTTTGGTAGCGGGGTACACCGGGGAGCTGTTTTTT. Full variable domain (rest looked up from reference TRBV5-6 and TRBJ2-2): DAGVTQSPTHLIKTRGQQVTLRCSPKSGHDTVSWYQQALGQGPQFIFQYYEEEERQRGNFPDRFSGHQFPNYSSELNVNALLLGDSALYLCASSPLVAGYTGELFFGEGSRLTVL.

The sample holds many counts of this clonotype. The CDR3 nucleotides are TGTGCCACCAGCAGTCGGGGTGATGAGCAGTTCTTC. Amino acid sequence: CATSSRGDEQFF. This sequence joins TRBV15 and TRBJ2-1; maybe TRBD2 (5 bases). Germline V CDR1 and CDR2: LNHNV, YYDKDF (reference sequence). This CDR3 spans 12 amino acids. V was shortened by 3 bases and J by 8 bases, with 8 bases between the two germline ends.

This chain connects TRBV5-6 to TRBJ2-1; no clear D gene. The CDR3 is 13 residues long. Germline V CDR1 and CDR2: SGHDT, YYEEEE. Trimming took 5 bases from V and 6 from J, leaving 12 bases between them. The CDR3 protein is CASSPHPVNEQFF. Here the CDR3 DNA reads TGTGCCAGCAGTCCCCACCCGGTCAATGAGCAGTTCTTC.

The CDR3 region is CASSPGQGFYEQYF. DNA for the CDR3: TGTGCCAGCAGCCCGGGACAGGGCTTCTACGAGCAGTACTTC. The chain recombines TRBV5-6 with TRBJ2-7; 9 bases align to TRBD1. Trimming cost V 4 bases and J 3 bases; bases outside gene matches: 5. Germline lookup yields CDR1 SGHDT and CDR2 YYEEEE. The CDR3 is 14 amino acids.